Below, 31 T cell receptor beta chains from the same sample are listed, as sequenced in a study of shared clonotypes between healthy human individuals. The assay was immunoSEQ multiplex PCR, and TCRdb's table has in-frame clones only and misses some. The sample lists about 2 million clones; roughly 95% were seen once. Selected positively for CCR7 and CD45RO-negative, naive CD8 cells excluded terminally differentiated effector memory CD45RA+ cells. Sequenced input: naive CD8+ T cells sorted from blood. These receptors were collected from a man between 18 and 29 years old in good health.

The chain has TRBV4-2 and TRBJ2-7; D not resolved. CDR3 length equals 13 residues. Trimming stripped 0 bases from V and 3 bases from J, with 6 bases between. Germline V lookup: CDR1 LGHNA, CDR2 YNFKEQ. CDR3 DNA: TGTGCCAGCAGCCAAGAAGGGATCTACGAGCAGTACTTC. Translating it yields CASSQEGIYEQYF.

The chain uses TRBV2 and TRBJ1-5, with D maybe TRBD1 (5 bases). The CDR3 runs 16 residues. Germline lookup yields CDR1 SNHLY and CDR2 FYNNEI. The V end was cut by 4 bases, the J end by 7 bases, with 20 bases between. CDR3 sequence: CASSVGWAGSRQPQHF. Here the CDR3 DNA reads TGTGCCAGCAGTGTAGGGTGGGCAGGGTCTCGGCAGCCCCAGCATTTT. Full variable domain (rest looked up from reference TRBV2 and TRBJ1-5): EPEVTQTPSHQVTQMGQEVILRCVPISNHLYFYWYRQILGQKVEFLVSFYNNEISEKSEIFDDQFSVERPDGSNFTLKIRSTKLEDSAMYFCASSVGWAGSRQPQHFGDGTRLSIL.

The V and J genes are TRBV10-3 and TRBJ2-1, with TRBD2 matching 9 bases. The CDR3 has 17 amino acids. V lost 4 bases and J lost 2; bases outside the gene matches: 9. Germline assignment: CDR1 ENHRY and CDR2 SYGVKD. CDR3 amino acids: CAISGGVSGGPYNEQFF. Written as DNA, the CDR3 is TGTGCCATCAGTGGGGGAGTTAGCGGGGGCCCCTACAATGAGCAGTTCTTC.

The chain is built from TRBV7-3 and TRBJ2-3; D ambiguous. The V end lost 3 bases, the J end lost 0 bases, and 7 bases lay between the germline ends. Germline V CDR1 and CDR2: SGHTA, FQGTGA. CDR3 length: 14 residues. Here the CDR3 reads CASSFEGSTDTQYF. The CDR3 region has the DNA TGTGCCAGCAGCTTCGAAGGAAGCACAGATACGCAGTATTTT. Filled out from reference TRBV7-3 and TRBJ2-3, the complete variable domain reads GAGVSQTPSNKVTEKGKYVELRCDPISGHTALYWYRQSLGQGPEFLIYFQGTGAADDSGLPNDRFFAVRPEGSVSTLKIQRTERGDSAVYLCASSFEGSTDTQYFGPGTRLTVL.

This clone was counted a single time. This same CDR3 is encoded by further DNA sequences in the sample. The CDR3 here is CASSLGTTYEQYF. The CDR3 nucleotides are TGTGCCAGCAGTTTAGGGACTACCTACGAGCAGTACTTC. The chain links TRBV27 to TRBJ2-7, with TRBD2 matching 7 bases. The CDR3 totals 13 residues. CDR1 and CDR2 (germline): MNHEY, SMNVEV (reference sequence). V lost 2 bases and J lost 2; bases outside the gene matches: 0.

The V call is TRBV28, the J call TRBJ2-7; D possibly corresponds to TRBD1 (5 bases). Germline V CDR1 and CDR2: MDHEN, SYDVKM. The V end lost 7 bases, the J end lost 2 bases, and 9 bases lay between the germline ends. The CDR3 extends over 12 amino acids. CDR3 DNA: TGTGCCAGCATGGGGCAGACCTACGAGCAGTACTTC. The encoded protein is CASMGQTYEQYF.

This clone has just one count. CDR3 bases: TGCGCCAGCAGCTTGCGGGGTGGTGATGGCTACACCTTC. Translated, it gives CASSLRGGDGYTF. J is TRBJ1-2 and V is TRBV5-1; D remains ambiguous. CDR1 SGHRS and CDR2 YFSETQ come from the germline V gene. This CDR3 comprises 13 residues. The V and J ends lost 1 base and 6 bases respectively, with 10 bases between them.

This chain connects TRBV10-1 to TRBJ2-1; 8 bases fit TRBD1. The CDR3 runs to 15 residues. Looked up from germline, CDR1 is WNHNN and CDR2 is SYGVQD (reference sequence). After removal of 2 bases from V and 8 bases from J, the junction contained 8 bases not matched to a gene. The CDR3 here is CASSEDRGTRDEQFF. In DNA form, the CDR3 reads TGCGCCAGCAGTGAGGACAGGGGCACCCGCGATGAGCAGTTCTTC.

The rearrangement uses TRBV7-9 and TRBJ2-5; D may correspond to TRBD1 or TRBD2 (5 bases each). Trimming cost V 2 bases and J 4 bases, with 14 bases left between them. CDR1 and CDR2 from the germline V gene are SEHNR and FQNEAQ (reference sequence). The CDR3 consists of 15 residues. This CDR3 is CASSLYGTDGETQYF. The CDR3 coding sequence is TGTGCCAGCAGCTTATACGGGACCGACGGAGAGACCCAGTACTTC.

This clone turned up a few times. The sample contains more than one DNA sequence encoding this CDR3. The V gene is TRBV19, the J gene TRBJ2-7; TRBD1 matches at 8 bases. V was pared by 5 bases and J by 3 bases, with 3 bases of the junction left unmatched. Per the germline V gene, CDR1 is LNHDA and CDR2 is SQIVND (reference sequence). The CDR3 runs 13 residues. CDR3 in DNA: TGTGCCAGTAGTTTCGGACAGGGCTACGAGCAGTACTTC. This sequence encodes CASSFGQGYEQYF.

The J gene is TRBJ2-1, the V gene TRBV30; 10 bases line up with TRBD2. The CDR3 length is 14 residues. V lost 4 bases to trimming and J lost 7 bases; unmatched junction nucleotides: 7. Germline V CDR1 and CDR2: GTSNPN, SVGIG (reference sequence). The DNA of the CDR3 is TGTGCCTGGACTGACCAGCGGGAGGGAAATGAGCAGTTCTTC. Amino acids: CAWTDQREGNEQFF.

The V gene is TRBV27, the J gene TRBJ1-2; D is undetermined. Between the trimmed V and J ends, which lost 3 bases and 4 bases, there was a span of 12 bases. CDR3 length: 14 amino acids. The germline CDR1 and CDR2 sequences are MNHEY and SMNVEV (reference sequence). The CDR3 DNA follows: TGTGCCAGCAGTTTTTCGGTGGGCCTCTATGGCTACACCTTC. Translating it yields CASSFSVGLYGYTF.

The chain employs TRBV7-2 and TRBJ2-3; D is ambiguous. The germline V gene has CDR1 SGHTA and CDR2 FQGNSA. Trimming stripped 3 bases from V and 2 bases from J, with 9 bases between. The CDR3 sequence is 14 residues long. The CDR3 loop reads CASSFALFTDTQYF. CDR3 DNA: TGTGCCAGCAGCTTCGCTCTCTTCACAGATACGCAGTATTTT.

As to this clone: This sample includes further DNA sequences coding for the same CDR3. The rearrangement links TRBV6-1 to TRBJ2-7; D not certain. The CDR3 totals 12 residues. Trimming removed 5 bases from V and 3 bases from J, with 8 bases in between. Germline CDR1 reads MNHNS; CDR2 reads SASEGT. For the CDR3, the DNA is TGTGCCAGCAGTCCAAATAGCTACGAGCAGTACTTC. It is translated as CASSPNSYEQYF.

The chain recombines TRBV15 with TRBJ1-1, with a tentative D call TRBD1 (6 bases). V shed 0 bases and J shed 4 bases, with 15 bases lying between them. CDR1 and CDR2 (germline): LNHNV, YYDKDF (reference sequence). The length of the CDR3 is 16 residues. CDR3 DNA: TGTGCCACCAGCAGAGAGGCCTGGGGGGCAGGCACTGAAGCTTTCTTT. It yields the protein CATSREAWGAGTEAFF. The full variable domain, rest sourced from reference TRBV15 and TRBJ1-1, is DAMVIQNPRYQVTQFGKPVTLSCSQTLNHNVMYWYQQKSSQAPKLLFHYYDKDFNNEADTPDNFQSRRPNTSFCFLDIRSPGLGDTAMYLCATSREAWGAGTEAFFGQGTRLTVV.

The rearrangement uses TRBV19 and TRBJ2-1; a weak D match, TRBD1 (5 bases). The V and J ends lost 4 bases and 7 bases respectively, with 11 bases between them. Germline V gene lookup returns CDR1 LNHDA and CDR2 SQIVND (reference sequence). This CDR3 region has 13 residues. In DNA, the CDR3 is TGTGCCAGTAGTAGGGGCAACTTGAATGAGCAGTTCTTC. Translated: CASSRGNLNEQFF.

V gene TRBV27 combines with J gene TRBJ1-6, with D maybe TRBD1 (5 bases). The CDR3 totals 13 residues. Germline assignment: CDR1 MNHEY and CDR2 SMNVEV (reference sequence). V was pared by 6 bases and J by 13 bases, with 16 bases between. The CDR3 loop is CASSRHGAEPLHF. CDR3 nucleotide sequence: TGTGCCAGCAGCCGCCACGGGGCGGAGCCCCTCCACTTT.

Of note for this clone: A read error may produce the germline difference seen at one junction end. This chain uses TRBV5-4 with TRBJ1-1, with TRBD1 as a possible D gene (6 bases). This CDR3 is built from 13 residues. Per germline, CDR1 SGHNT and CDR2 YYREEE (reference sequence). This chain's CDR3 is CASNLGGHTEAFF. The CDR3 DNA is TGTGCCAGCAACTTGGGGGGCCACACTGAAGCTTTCTTT.

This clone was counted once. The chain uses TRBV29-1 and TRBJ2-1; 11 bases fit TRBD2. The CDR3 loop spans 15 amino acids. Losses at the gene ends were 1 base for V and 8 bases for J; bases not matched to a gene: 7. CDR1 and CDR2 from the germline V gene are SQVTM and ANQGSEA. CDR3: CSVEATSGSRDEQFF. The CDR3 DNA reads TGCAGCGTTGAAGCTACTAGCGGGAGCCGGGATGAGCAGTTCTTC.

The CDR3 sequence: CASSLRGETQYF. The CDR3 nucleotides are TGCGCCAGCAGCCTACGGGGGGAGACCCAGTACTTC. The chain uses TRBV4-1 and TRBJ2-5; D might be TRBD2 (6 bases). The ends were cut back, 4 bases at V and 5 bases at J, with 8 bases in the middle. Germline CDR1 is MGHRA and CDR2 is YSYEKL. This CDR3 spans 12 amino acids.

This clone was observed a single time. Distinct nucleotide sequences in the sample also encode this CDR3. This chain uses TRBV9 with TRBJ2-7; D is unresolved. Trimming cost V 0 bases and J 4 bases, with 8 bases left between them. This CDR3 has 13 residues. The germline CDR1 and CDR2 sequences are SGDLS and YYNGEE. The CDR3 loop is CASSVGVGYEQYF. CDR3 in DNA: TGTGCCAGCAGCGTAGGGGTGGGGTACGAGCAGTACTTC. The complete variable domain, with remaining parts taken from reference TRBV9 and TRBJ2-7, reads DSGVTQTPKHLITATGQRVTLRCSPRSGDLSVYWYQQSLDQGLQFLIQYYNGEERAKGNILERFSAQQFPDLHSELNLSSLELGDSALYFCASSVGVGYEQYFGPGTRLTVT.

In nucleotides, the CDR3 is TGTGCCAGTAGTACGGGACAGGGGATAATCTATGGCTACACCTTC. Translation gives CASSTGQGIIYGYTF. The gene calls are TRBV19 and TRBJ1-2; 10 bases are shared with TRBD1. CDR3 size: 15 residues. V gave up 4 bases and J gave up 4 bases; unmatched junction bases: 6. Germline loops: CDR1 LNHDA, CDR2 SQIVND (reference sequence).

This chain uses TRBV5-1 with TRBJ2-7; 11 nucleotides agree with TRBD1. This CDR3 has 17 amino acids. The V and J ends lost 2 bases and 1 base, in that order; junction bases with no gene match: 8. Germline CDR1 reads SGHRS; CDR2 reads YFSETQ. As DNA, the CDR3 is TGCGCCAGCAGCTTTAGAGGGACAGGGGGATCATCCTACGAGCAGTACTTC. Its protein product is CASSFRGTGGSSYEQYF.

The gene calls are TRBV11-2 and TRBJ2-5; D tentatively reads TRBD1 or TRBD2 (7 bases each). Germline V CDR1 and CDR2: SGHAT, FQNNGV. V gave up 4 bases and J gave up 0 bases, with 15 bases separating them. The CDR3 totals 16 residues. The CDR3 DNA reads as TGTGCCAGCAGCTCAGGGGGGGCAATCTACCAAGAGACCCAGTACTTC. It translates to CASSSGGAIYQETQYF.

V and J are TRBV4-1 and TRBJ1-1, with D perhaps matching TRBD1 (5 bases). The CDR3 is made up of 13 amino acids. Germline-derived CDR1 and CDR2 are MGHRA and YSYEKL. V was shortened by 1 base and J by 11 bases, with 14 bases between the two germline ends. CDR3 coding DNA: TGCGCCAGCAGCCAAGTGGGGGTCGGAGGGGCTTTCTTT. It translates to CASSQVGVGGAFF.

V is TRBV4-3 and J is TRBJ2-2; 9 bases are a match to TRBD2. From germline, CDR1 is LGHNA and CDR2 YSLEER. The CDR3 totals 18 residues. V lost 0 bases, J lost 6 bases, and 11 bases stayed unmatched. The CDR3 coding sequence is TGCGCCAGCAGCCAAGATGAAGGCGGGAGGGCCCTGGCCGGGGAGCTGTTTTTT. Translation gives CASSQDEGGRALAGELFF.

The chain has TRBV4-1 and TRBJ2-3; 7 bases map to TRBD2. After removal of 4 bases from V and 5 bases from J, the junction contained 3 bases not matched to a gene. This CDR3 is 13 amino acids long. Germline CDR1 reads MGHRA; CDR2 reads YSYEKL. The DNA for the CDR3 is TGCGCCAGCAGCCTATCGGGAGGAGATACGCAGTATTTT. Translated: CASSLSGGDTQYF.

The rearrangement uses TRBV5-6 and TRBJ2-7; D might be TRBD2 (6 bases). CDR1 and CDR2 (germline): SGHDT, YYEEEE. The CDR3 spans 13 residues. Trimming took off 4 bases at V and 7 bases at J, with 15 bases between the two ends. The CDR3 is CASSDQTRWEQYF. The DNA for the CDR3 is TGTGCCAGCAGCGACCAGACTAGGTGGGAGCAGTACTTC.

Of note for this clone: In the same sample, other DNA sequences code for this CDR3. The CDR3 DNA reads as TGTGCCAGTAGCCCACGGGACAGGGGTAATCAGCCCCAGCATTTT. Its protein is CASSPRDRGNQPQHF. V usage is TRBV19 and J usage is TRBJ1-5; 10 positions agree with TRBD1. V shed 6 bases, J shed 4 bases, and the junction held 6 bases outside the gene matches. Per germline, CDR1 LNHDA and CDR2 SQIVND (reference sequence). The CDR3 is made up of 15 amino acids.

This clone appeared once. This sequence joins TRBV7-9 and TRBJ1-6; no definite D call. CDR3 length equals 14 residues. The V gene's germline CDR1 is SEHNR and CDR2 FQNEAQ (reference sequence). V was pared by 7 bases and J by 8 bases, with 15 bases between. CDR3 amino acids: CASKLEMVDSPLHF. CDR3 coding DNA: TGTGCCAGCAAATTAGAAATGGTAGATTCACCCCTCCACTTT.

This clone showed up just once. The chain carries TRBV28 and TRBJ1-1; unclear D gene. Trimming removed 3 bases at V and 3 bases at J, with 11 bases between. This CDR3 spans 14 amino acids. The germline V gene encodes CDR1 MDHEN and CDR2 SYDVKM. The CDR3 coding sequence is TGTGCCAGCAGTTTTCGCGGGTTTGACACTGAAGCTTTCTTT. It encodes CASSFRGFDTEAFF.